The T cell receptor (beta chain) described here comes from a study of T cells after yellow fever vaccination. Whole-study results and caveats: Most clones from primary vaccination were detected again post-booster (just under 97% CD4, 70% to 90% CD8). There was a small share of clonotypes that showed up in both the CD4 and CD8 compartments. Researchers report a weaker secondary response that nonetheless peaked faster, day 5 versus 15.

Germline CDR1 and CDR2: LGHDT and YNNKEL (reference sequence). CDR3 size: 11 residues. V was shortened by 3 bases and J by 5 bases, with 5 bases between the two germline ends. The TCR cDNA carried a universal primer site and UMIs from 5'RACE template switching. TCRdb fed the 5' RACE reads into MiXCR, producing one record per CDR3 protein. The table includes 450,000 to 550,000 distinct CDR3 sequences, around 21% detected once. This clonotype was seen a handful of times. What it binds is unknown. The sequencing used PBMCs, collected 15 days after the yellow fever booster vaccination. This clonotype was sampled from a young man who received the YFV17D yellow fever vaccine. The chain is built from TRBV3-1 and TRBJ2-7; unclear D gene. In DNA form, the CDR3 reads TGTGCCAGCAGCCAGTATAACGAGCAGTACTTC. It codes for CASSQYNEQYF.